These T cell receptor beta chains were read from a single sample in a study of human T cells and chemical hapten exposure. TCRdb reprocessed the RACE reads with MiXCR, giving one entry per CDR3 protein. The table shows some 91,000 distinct CDR3 sequences, with roughly a quarter occurring only once. Sequenced here: whole blood, sampled in connection with sensitization to the hapten diphenylcyclopropenone (DPC). The receptors were sampled from a man between 40 and 49 years old with alopecia areata. Some clones in this sample may be carry-over from other donors' samples. The conserved cysteine and the conserved F or W are not part of the CDR3 here.

>TRBV12-3/TRBV12-4
ASSLGLRSAQSSYEQY
>TRBV27
ASSLSLATEAF
>TRBV3-1
ASSLTSSGNTIY
>TRBV7-2
ASSLALGGSETQY
>TRBV4-2
ASSQDQTGRGDYNEQF
>TRBV2
ASSPELAGVKGTQY
>TRBV3-1
ASSGTGELF
>TRBV3-1
ASSKGVYNEQF
>TRBV27
ASSRTAMLAKNIQY
>TRBV20-1
SAGGPSDYTGELF
>TRBV7-9
ASSLDTSRAEQY
>TRBV28
ASSSVTDTQY
>TRBV6-2/TRBV6-3
ASKRGQNTGELF
>TRBV5-5
ASSLSRGIRTDTQY
>TRBV4-1
ASRGLAGGRETQY
>TRBV5-1
ASSWTGRGSEQY
>TRBV11-2
ASSLQQLGGEQF
>TRBV7-2
ASSPRRGDQPQH
>TRBV20-1
SARDIGNPSGANVLT
>TRBV18
ASSQDSASSEQY
>TRBV6-6
ATRGLGSGELF
>TRBV29-1
SVGFGLNTEAF
>TRBV12-3/TRBV12-4
ASSLGQGADGYT
>TRBV5-1
ASSLGGRVPNYGYT
>TRBV7-2
ASSLGGNSNQPQH
>TRBV28
ASSLWGSANYGYT
>TRBV12-3/TRBV12-4
ASSLKEKLF
>TRBV29-1
SAARSSGSTDTQY
>TRBV12-3/TRBV12-4
ASSWGQLSYEQY
>TRBV11-3
DSSPWTDTNTGELF
>TRBV7-2
ASSYQGGRYYEQY
>TRBV20-1
SAIDDTDTQY